The present entry profiles one T cell receptor beta chain with its context. This entry belongs to a study of blood T cell repertoires in COVID-19. Study at large: The United States, Italy and Spain provided the acute and convalescent COVID-19 samples. The cDNA or gDNA used as material had been derived from T cells, B-cell-depleted T cells, or PBMCs.

V was shortened by 4 bases and J by 4 bases, with 19 bases between the two germline ends. Per germline, CDR1 MNHNS and CDR2 SASEGT. The CDR3 runs 16 residues. The authors' processing: It was from reference gene primer amplification that nucleated cell counts were estimated. Using immunoSEQ multiplex PCR, the repertoire was profiled, and TCRdb retains in-frame clones only, with some absent. Clonal size and the V and J genes are those of that table, whereas D and trimming came from the DNA. The table records 250,000 to 350,000 clones, approximately 91% of them present only once. The chain joins TRBV6-1 to TRBJ1-2; no reliable D call. The clonotype originates from a woman between 25 and 40 years old who had recovered from COVID-19. The specimen sequenced was PBMCs or T cells enriched from blood (not recorded which). CDR3 protein: CASSVIRLSGFYGYTF. For the CDR3, the DNA is TGTGCCAGCAGTGTTATCAGACTCAGCGGCTTCTATGGCTACACCTTC.